These T cell receptor beta chains were read from a single sample in a study of early T cells in non-severe SARS-CoV-2 infection. TCRdb reprocessed the 5' RACE reads with MiXCR, giving one entry per CDR3 protein. The sample yields some 96,000 distinct CDR3 sequences, around 14% seen once. Source material: whole blood. The receptor source for this set is an adult who was a healthcare worker with PCR-confirmed SARS-CoV-2 infection or an uninfected control (not recorded which). CDR3s include the opening cysteine and the closing phenylalanine or tryptophan. A D gene is named only where the DNA matches it firmly. Not every row has a clone size; where given, it reads once, few, many or a size class.

J: TRBJ2-5
D: TRBD1
length: 15
size: -
V: TRBV6-5
CDR3: CASSSRGQGGETQYF
DNA: TGTGCCAGCAGTTCCCGAGGACAGGGGGGAGAGACCCAGTACTTC

J: TRBJ2-1
D: TRBD2
length: 18
size: -
V: TRBV24-1
CDR3: CATSDPAGTSGSYNEQFF
DNA: TGTGCCACCAGTGATCCCGCGGGGACTAGCGGTAGCTACAATGAGCAGTTCTTC

J: TRBJ2-1
D: -
length: 12
size: -
V: TRBV24-1
CDR3: CATSEGSDEQFF
DNA: TGTGCCACCAGTGAAGGGTCGGATGAGCAGTTCTTC

J: TRBJ2-1
D: TRBD2
length: 16
size: -
V: TRBV20-1
CDR3: CSATTRGSGSIDEQFF
DNA: TGCAGTGCTACCACCCGGGGTAGCGGGAGTATCGATGAGCAGTTCTTC

J: TRBJ2-1
D: -
length: 14
size: -
V: TRBV5-1
CDR3: CASSLEQVHNEQFF
DNA: TGCGCCAGCAGCTTGGAGCAGGTACACAATGAGCAGTTCTTC

J: TRBJ2-7
D: TRBD2
length: 16
size: few
V: TRBV29-1
CDR3: CSVTLGLAGLSYEQYF
DNA: TGCAGCGTTACCTTGGGACTAGCGGGTCTTTCCTACGAGCAGTACTTC

J: TRBJ2-1
D: -
length: 12
size: few
V: TRBV10-1
CDR3: CASSDPYNEQFF
DNA: TGCGCCAGCAGTGACCCCTACAATGAGCAGTTCTTC

J: TRBJ2-7
D: -
length: 13
size: -
V: TRBV20-1
CDR3: CSARDHTAYEQYF
DNA: TGCAGTGCTAGAGACCACACAGCCTACGAGCAGTACTTC

J: TRBJ2-6
D: -
length: 13
size: many
V: TRBV7-9
CDR3: CASGLSGANVLTF
DNA: TGTGCCAGCGGTCTCTCTGGGGCCAACGTCCTGACTTTC

J: TRBJ1-1
D: TRBD1
length: 16
size: -
V: TRBV5-4
CDR3: CASSPSRDSLNTEAFF
DNA: TGTGCCAGCAGCCCTTCTCGGGACAGTCTGAACACTGAAGCTTTCTTT

J: TRBJ2-3
D: -
length: 15
size: -
V: TRBV6-5
CDR3: CASRLQGFYTDTQYF
DNA: TGTGCCAGCAGACTGCAGGGTTTCTACACAGATACGCAGTATTTT

J: TRBJ1-2
D: -
length: 14
size: few
V: TRBV28
CDR3: CASSLSDSLYGYTF
DNA: TGTGCCAGCAGTTTATCAGACAGCCTCTATGGCTACACCTTC

J: TRBJ2-1
D: TRBD1
length: 14
size: many
V: TRBV7-6
CDR3: CASSVRTGFGEQFF
DNA: TGTGCCAGCAGCGTCAGGACAGGGTTCGGTGAGCAGTTCTTC

J: TRBJ1-1
D: -
length: 11
size: few
V: TRBV6-1
CDR3: CASSEYPEAFF
DNA: TGTGCCAGCAGTGAATATCCAGAAGCTTTCTTT

J: TRBJ2-1
D: -
length: 19
size: -
V: TRBV10-3
CDR3: CAISKPLPRDFLGENEQFF
DNA: TGTGCCATCAGTAAACCTTTACCCCGGGACTTCCTGGGGGAGAACGAGCAGTTCTTC

J: TRBJ1-1
D: -
length: 16
size: few
V: TRBV4-1
CDR3: CASSQAITGFSTEAFF
DNA: TGCGCCAGCAGCCAAGCTATTACAGGGTTTTCGACTGAAGCTTTCTTT

J: TRBJ1-2
D: -
length: 13
size: -
V: TRBV7-2
CDR3: CASSLATAFGYTF
DNA: TGTGCCAGCAGCTTAGCGACAGCTTTCGGCTACACCTTC

J: TRBJ1-1
D: TRBD1
length: 15
size: many
V: TRBV19
CDR3: CASSRTGGSNTEAFF
DNA: TGTGCCAGTAGTAGAACAGGGGGCTCGAACACTGAAGCTTTCTTT

J: TRBJ1-4
D: -
length: 14
size: many
V: TRBV24-1
CDR3: CATSDGAPPEKLFF
DNA: TGTGCCACCAGTGATGGGGCGCCCCCTGAAAAACTGTTTTTT

J: TRBJ2-3
D: -
length: 18
size: -
V: TRBV20-1
CDR3: CSARLSPTRYTSTDTQYF
DNA: TGCAGTGCTAGGTTATCCCCCACTAGATACACTAGCACAGATACGCAGTATTTT

J: TRBJ2-2
D: -
length: 15
size: -
V: TRBV5-6
CDR3: CASRPRGMNTGELFF
DNA: TGTGCCAGCAGGCCCCGGGGAATGAACACCGGGGAGCTGTTTTTT

J: TRBJ1-3
D: -
length: 14
size: -
V: TRBV6-6
CDR3: CASSGGPSGNTIYF
DNA: TGTGCCAGCAGTGGAGGCCCCTCTGGAAACACCATATATTTT